This T cell receptor beta chain was identified during a study of cytomegalovirus exposure and HLA in healthy donors. As to this clone: No antigen is known for it.

Primers included in the PCR were 60 Vbeta and 13 Jbeta primers. Data came from immunoSEQ multiplex PCR; TCRdb stores just in-frame clones and leaves some out. Of about 140,000 clones listed, roughly four fifths are singletons. Points from the study as a whole: Some V segments could not be told apart, so they were left out, TRBV6-2 and TRBV6-3 among them.

J lost 0 bases, V lost 0 bases, and 1 base had no gene match. CDR3 length equals 17 residues. The sample consisted of PBMCs. V gene TRBV5-7 combines with J gene TRBJ2-1; 12 nucleotides line up with TRBD2. TRBV5-7 is an ORF; its function is uncertain. The clonotype comes from a male donor in good health and CMV-seronegative. CDR3 region: CASSLETSGSSYNEQFF. In DNA form, the CDR3 reads TGTGCCAGCAGCTTGGAGACTAGCGGGAGCTCCTACAATGAGCAGTTCTTC.